This TCR beta chain stems from a study of T cell responses to AZD1222 COVID-19 vaccine. CDR3 size: 15 residues. Germline CDR1 reads MNHEY; CDR2 reads SVGAGI. V was shortened by 2 bases and J by 3 bases, with 13 bases between the two germline ends. In its sample, this clone was seen once. Using immunoSEQ multiplex PCR, the repertoire was profiled, and TCRdb retains in-frame clones only, with some absent. Of 150,000 to 200,000 clones in the sample, just over 90% are singletons; the top ten hold less than 1.5%. The sample in question was peripheral blood, obtained 28 days after the second AZD1222 dose. This receptor was taken from an adult who received the AZD1222 COVID-19 vaccine. The rearrangement links TRBV6-5 to TRBJ1-2; possible D gene TRBD1, 5 bases. The CDR3 region has the DNA TGTGCCAGCAGTTACGGGACCCCGGGATACTATGGCTACACCTTC. Protein sequence: CASSYGTPGYYGYTF.